The entry below describes one T cell receptor beta chain. The CDR3 loop spans 13 amino acids. Per germline, CDR1 MDHEN and CDR2 SYDVKM. The V end lost 6 bases, the J end lost 5 bases, and 14 bases lay between the germline ends. The data were produced by immunoSEQ multiplex PCR, yet TCRdb's version contains in-frame clones alone and is incomplete. The table includes about 67,000 clones, approximately 84% detected once. The data are from a study of OX40 agonist ivuxolimab in advanced cancers. Study overall: It was permissible to have had prior anti-PD-1, anti-PD-L1 or anti-CTLA-4 therapy, and 40% had some.

The starting material was CD4+ or CD8+ T cells sorted from blood, obtained in a trial of the OX40 agonist ivuxolimab. The receptor was derived from an adult with an advanced solid tumor such as melanoma, head and neck, liver or kidney cancer. The J gene is TRBJ2-7, the V gene TRBV28, with D perhaps TRBD1 or TRBD2 (5 bases each). Here the CDR3 DNA reads TGTGCCAGCAGCGGACAATGGGGGAACGAGCAGTACTTC. Its protein is CASSGQWGNEQYF.